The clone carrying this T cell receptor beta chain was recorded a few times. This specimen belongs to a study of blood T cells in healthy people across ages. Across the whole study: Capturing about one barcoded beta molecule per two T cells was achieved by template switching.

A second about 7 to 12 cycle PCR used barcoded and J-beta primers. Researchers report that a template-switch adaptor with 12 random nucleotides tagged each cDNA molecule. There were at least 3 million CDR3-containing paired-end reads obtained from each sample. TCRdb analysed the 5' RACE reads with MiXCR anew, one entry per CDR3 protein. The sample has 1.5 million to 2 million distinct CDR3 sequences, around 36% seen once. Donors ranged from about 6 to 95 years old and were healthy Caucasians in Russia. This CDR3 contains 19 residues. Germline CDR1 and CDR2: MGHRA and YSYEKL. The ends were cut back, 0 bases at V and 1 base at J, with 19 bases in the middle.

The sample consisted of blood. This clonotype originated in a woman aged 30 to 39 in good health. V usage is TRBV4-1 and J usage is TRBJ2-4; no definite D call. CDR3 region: CASSQDPSTASRAKNIQYF. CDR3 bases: TGCGCCAGCAGCCAAGATCCCTCTACAGCCTCCCGGGCCAAAAACATTCAGTACTTC.